These 8 T cell receptor beta chains originate from one sample sequenced in a study of beta chain features in type 1 diabetes. No antigen has been assigned to these receptors. Notes on the study in general: TCRB CDR3s from Type 1 diabetes patients were moderately but significantly shorter in all four CD4+ subsets.

Expressed TCRB transcripts were sequenced, since all the RNA that had been isolated was reverse transcribed. Data came from immunoSEQ multiplex PCR; TCRdb stores just in-frame clones and leaves some out. The sample holds 200,000 to 300,000 clones, about a fifth seen once. Sequenced input: naive CD4+ T cells from blood. The source of these receptors is a woman between 40 and 55 years old with type 1 diabetes.

This clone was picked up a small number of times. This chain links TRBV9 with TRBJ1-2, with D unresolved. Per the germline V gene, CDR1 is SGDLS and CDR2 is YYNGEE. CDR3 length: 14 residues. The V and J ends lost 0 bases and 6 bases respectively, with 12 bases between them. CDR3 region: CASSVDLDGNGYTF. As DNA, the CDR3 is TGTGCCAGCAGCGTAGATTTAGACGGGAATGGCTACACCTTC.

This clone was seen more than once but under ten times. The V gene is TRBV4-3, the J gene TRBJ1-1; D unclear. Trimming took 0 bases from V and 10 from J, leaving 15 bases between them. CDR3 length equals 14 residues. The V gene's germline CDR1 is LGHNA and CDR2 YSLEER. CDR3 in amino acids: CASSQENKPSRAFF. CDR3 nucleotide sequence: TGCGCCAGCAGCCAAGAAAATAAGCCAAGTCGAGCTTTCTTT.

The chain employs TRBV28 and TRBJ1-2; 8 bases fit TRBD1. Germline V CDR1 and CDR2: MDHEN, SYDVKM. CDR3 length: 15 amino acids. Trimming took 4 bases from V and 8 from J; bases not matched to a gene: 12. CDR3 nucleotides: TGTGCCAGCAGTTCCTCGGGACAGGCTATTCGGGGCTACACCTTC. Translation: CASSSSGQAIRGYTF.

The chain combines TRBV6-5 with TRBJ1-2; 10 bases are a match to TRBD1. Trimming removed 4 bases from V and 4 bases from J; junction bases left unmatched: 3. This CDR3 contains 14 residues. CDR1 is MNHEY and CDR2 is SVGAGI in the germline V gene. CDR3 region: CASSSGQGFYGYTF. The CDR3 DNA is TGTGCCAGCAGTTCGGGACAGGGGTTCTATGGCTACACCTTC.

There are a few counts of this clone. The sample carries other DNA sequences with the same CDR3. The CDR3 reads CASGGQGDNEQFF. The CDR3 coding sequence is TGTGCCAGCGGGGGACAGGGGGACAATGAGCAGTTCTTC. The chain employs TRBV7-9 and TRBJ2-1, with TRBD1 matching 11 bases. Unmatched junction bases numbered 2, after V lost 8 bases and J lost 5 bases. CDR1 and CDR2 (germline): SEHNR, FQNEAQ (reference sequence). This CDR3 is 13 amino acids long. Based on the CDR3 plus reference TRBV7-9 and TRBJ2-1, the full variable domain is DTGVSQNPRHKITKRGQNVTFRCDPISEHNRLYWYRQTLGQGPEFLTYFQNEAQLEKSRLLSDRFSAERPKGSFSTLEIQRTEQGDSAMYLCASGGQGDNEQFFGPGTRLTVL.

This clone occurred a few times. This rearrangement joins TRBV30 to TRBJ2-7; 8 nucleotides match TRBD1. Trimming cost V 1 base and J 0 bases; bases outside gene matches: 2. In germline, CDR1 is GTSNPN, CDR2 SVGIG (reference sequence). This CDR3 is built from 14 residues. CDR3 nucleotide sequence: TGTGCCTGGAGTGCGGACAGGGCCTCCTACGAGCAGTACTTC. Protein sequence: CAWSADRASYEQYF.

In its sample, this clone was seen a few times. V and J are TRBV29-1 and TRBJ1-5; maybe TRBD1 (5 bases). The V and J ends lost 4 bases and 5 bases respectively, with 12 bases between them. CDR1 is SQVTM, CDR2 ANQGSEA, per germline. This CDR3 contains 13 residues. CDR3 in DNA: TGCAGCGTTGGTGGGGAAGGGGATCAGCCCCAGCATTTT. Its translation: CSVGGEGDQPQHF.

The chain couples TRBV5-1 to TRBJ1-2; D is undetermined. Trimming took 0 bases from V and 8 from J, leaving 8 bases between them. In germline, CDR1 is SGHRS, CDR2 YFSETQ. The CDR3 runs to 12 residues. CDR3 region: CASSLDSLGYTF. CDR3 nucleotides: TGCGCCAGCAGCTTGGACAGTCTGGGCTACACCTTC.